This T cell receptor (beta chain) was sequenced for a study of early T cells in non-severe SARS-CoV-2 infection. This clonotype came up many times. With 6 bases removed from V and 2 bases from J, the gap between germline ends came to 5 bases. Germline V lookup: CDR1 MNHEY, CDR2 SVGEGT. There are 11 residues in the CDR3. Individual cDNA molecules were tagged with unique molecular identifiers. TCRdb used MiXCR to reprocess the 5' RACE reads, holding one entry per CDR3 protein. This sample has almost 85,000 distinct CDR3 sequences, with 9% to 14% found just once. The chain links TRBV6-2 or TRBV6-3 to TRBJ2-7, with no clear D. The sequencing input was whole blood. The sequence was collected from an adult who was a healthcare worker with PCR-confirmed SARS-CoV-2 infection or an uninfected control (not recorded which). Here the CDR3 DNA reads TGTGCCAGCAGCCGCCCCTACGAGCAGTACTTC. It specifies CASSRPYEQYF.